Below are 27 T cell receptor beta chains sequenced from a single sample in a study of CD8 T cells in ankylosing spondylitis. TCRdb re-derived calls from the 5' RACE reads in MiXCR, one entry per CDR3 protein. The table has a few hundred thousand distinct CDR3 sequences, 15% to 20% seen once. Sequenced material: blood, either unsorted or a sorted T cell fraction (not recorded which). The receptors shown here come from a male donor with ankylosing spondylitis or in good health (not recorded which).

This clonotype was counted between two and nine times. The rearrangement joins TRBV9 to TRBJ2-1; TRBD2 might be the D (6 bases). This CDR3 spans 15 amino acids. Looked up from germline, CDR1 is SGDLS and CDR2 is YYNGEE. Trimming left V 3 bases short and J 1 base short, with 11 bases between. The CDR3 DNA sequence: TGTGCCAGCAGCGAATCCGGGACTTCCTACAATGAGCAGTTCTTC. Translating it yields CASSESGTSYNEQFF.

The chain employs TRBV13 and TRBJ1-5; no definite D call. The V gene's germline CDR1 is PRHDT and CDR2 FYEKMQ (reference sequence). V lost 0 bases to trimming and J lost 0 bases, with 6 bases between them. The CDR3 runs to 15 residues. The CDR3 loop is CASSLGGYSNQPQHF. As DNA, the CDR3 is TGTGCCAGCAGCTTAGGCGGATATAGCAATCAGCCCCAGCATTTT.

This clonotype was seen a few times. The chain recombines TRBV7-9 with TRBJ2-7, with 10 bases identical to TRBD2. This CDR3 is built from 16 residues. Germline CDR1 is SEHNR and CDR2 is FQNEAQ (reference sequence). V dropped 0 bases and J dropped 4; count of bases not matched to a gene: 6. CDR3 loop: CASSLAPSGREYEQYF. CDR3 coding DNA: TGTGCCAGCAGCTTAGCGCCTAGCGGGAGAGAATACGAGCAGTACTTC.

This clonotype has a handful of counts. This chain joins TRBV12-3 or TRBV12-4 and TRBJ2-1; D is unresolved. V shed 4 bases and J shed 1 base, with 14 bases lying between them. The CDR3 has 16 amino acids. The CDR3 here is CASSYFFSSSYNEQFF. The DNA for the CDR3 is TGTGCCAGCAGTTATTTCTTCAGTAGTTCCTACAATGAGCAGTTCTTC.

The CDR3 DNA sequence: TGCAGTGCTACACAGGGGGCTGGGGATGAGCAGTACTTC. Residues: CSATQGAGDEQYF. The chain joins TRBV20-1 to TRBJ2-7; 9 bases are shared with TRBD1. The CDR3 extends over 13 amino acids. Germline lookup yields CDR1 DFQATT and CDR2 SNEGSKA (reference sequence). V trimming: 4 bases; J trimming: 7 bases; junction bases outside the gene matches: 8.

This clonotype was counted only a few times. The chain carries TRBV10-3 and TRBJ2-7, with D possibly called TRBD1 or TRBD2 (5 bases each). Germline values: CDR1 ENHRY, CDR2 SYGVKD. The CDR3 has 15 amino acids. V lost 5 bases and J 7 bases, leaving 21 bases between the germline ends. The CDR3 DNA is TGTGCCATCAGTAACGGGACCCTTGCGTTGTGGGAGCAGTACTTC. Protein: CAISNGTLALWEQYF.

The chain uses TRBV14 and TRBJ2-7; D call uncertain. The germline CDR1 and CDR2 sequences are SGHDN and FVKESK. The V gene lost 0 bases and the J gene lost 3 bases, with 12 bases spanning the gap. This CDR3 is 15 amino acids long. CDR3 sequence reads: CASSQELTNYYEQYF. CDR3 nucleotides: TGTGCCAGCAGCCAAGAACTCACAAACTACTACGAGCAGTACTTC.

There are a few counts of this clonotype. The chain carries TRBV6-1 and TRBJ2-3; no clear D. Looked up from germline, CDR1 is MNHNS and CDR2 is SASEGT. The CDR3 length is 14 residues. Deletions cut 0 bases from V and 0 bases from J, with 4 bases between. The CDR3 DNA follows: TGTGCCAGCAGTGAAGCGGGGAGCACAGATACGCAGTATTTT. As protein: CASSEAGSTDTQYF.

The CDR3 here is CASSSPWGGEQYF. The CDR3 DNA sequence: TGTGCCAGCAGCTCCCCATGGGGTGGCGAGCAGTACTTC. V and J are TRBV9 and TRBJ2-7; D not certain. CDR3 length equals 13 residues. Germline V gives CDR1 SGDLS, CDR2 YYNGEE. V was trimmed by 4 bases and J by 6 bases, leaving 14 bases between them.

A word on this clonotype: A single base separates this from a much larger clone, so it may be a read error. The chain has TRBV12-3 or TRBV12-4 and TRBJ2-4; D call uncertain. The V and J ends lost 8 bases and 8 bases respectively, with 13 bases between them. This CDR3 contains 12 residues. CDR3 in DNA: TGTGCCAGCGCCCCCGGATGGTACATTCAGTACTTC. Its protein product is CASAPGWYIQYF.

This sequence joins TRBV20-1 and TRBJ1-1; perhaps TRBD1 as D (5 bases). V gave up 0 bases and J gave up 0 bases, with 11 bases separating them. The germline gives CDR1 DFQATT, CDR2 SNEGSKA (reference sequence). There are 15 residues in the CDR3. Written as DNA, the CDR3 is TGCAGTGCTAGAGATCTGGCAGGGCTGAACACTGAAGCTTTCTTT. It yields the protein CSARDLAGLNTEAFF.

This chain uses TRBV2 with TRBJ2-5, with TRBD1 matching 7 bases. Germline-derived CDR1 and CDR2 are SNHLY and FYNNEI. V was pared by 4 bases and J by 7 bases, with 12 bases of the junction left unmatched. The CDR3 is made up of 15 amino acids. This CDR3 is CASSVGTAPSGTQYF. The CDR3 DNA reads as TGTGCCAGCAGTGTCGGGACAGCCCCTTCAGGGACCCAGTACTTC.

This sequence joins TRBV10-3 and TRBJ1-2; 7 nucleotides align to TRBD1. The CDR3 runs 15 residues. The germline gives CDR1 ENHRY, CDR2 SYGVKD. V lost 2 bases and J lost 4; bases outside the gene matches: 7. CDR3 residues: CAISEGDSLTYGYTF. CDR3 nucleotides: TGTGCCATCAGTGAGGGGGACAGCCTGACCTATGGCTACACCTTC.

This clonotype was seen a handful of times. The CDR3 is CASSKGQDIYEQYF. The DNA for the CDR3 is TGTGCCAGCAGCAAGGGACAGGATATCTACGAGCAGTACTTC. The J gene is TRBJ2-7, the V gene TRBV9, with 8 bases lining up with TRBD1. V lost 4 bases and J lost 3; bases outside the gene matches: 6. Looked up from germline, CDR1 is SGDLS and CDR2 is YYNGEE. The CDR3 is made up of 14 amino acids. Together with reference TRBV9 and TRBJ2-7, the CDR3 gives the full variable domain: DSGVTQTPKHLITATGQRVTLRCSPRSGDLSVYWYQQSLDQGLQFLIQYYNGEERAKGNILERFSAQQFPDLHSELNLSSLELGDSALYFCASSKGQDIYEQYFGPGTRLTVT.

The table lists this clonotype with a few counts. The rearrangement links TRBV2 to TRBJ2-3; 11 bases fit TRBD2. The germline V gene encodes CDR1 SNHLY and CDR2 FYNNEI. The trim removed 8 bases at V and 5 bases at J, leaving 9 bases unmatched. This CDR3 is built from 15 residues. This chain's CDR3 is CASSMLAGGRDTQYF. Here the CDR3 DNA reads TGTGCCAGCTCCATGCTAGCGGGAGGAAGAGATACGCAGTATTTT.

The rearrangement joins TRBV6-5 to TRBJ2-7; D not certain. V gave up 0 bases and J gave up 6 bases, with 9 bases separating them. This CDR3 has 13 residues. CDR1 MNHEY and CDR2 SVGAGI come from the germline V gene. DNA for the CDR3: TGTGCCAGCAGTTACTCGAGGAGTCGCGAGCAGTACTTC. Its protein is CASSYSRSREQYF.

This clonotype has just a few counts. The chain is built from TRBV2 and TRBJ2-5, with D possibly matching TRBD2 (5 bases). This CDR3 has 14 amino acids. Per germline, CDR1 SNHLY and CDR2 FYNNEI. V was cut by 2 bases and J by 1 base, with 8 bases left in between. CDR3 region: CASSEPSSQETQYF. The CDR3, as DNA: TGTGCCAGCAGTGAACCTAGCAGCCAAGAGACCCAGTACTTC. The whole variable domain, filled in from reference TRBV2 and TRBJ2-5, reads EPEVTQTPSHQVTQMGQEVILRCVPISNHLYFYWYRQILGQKVEFLVSFYNNEISEKSEIFDDQFSVERPDGSNFTLKIRSTKLEDSAMYFCASSEPSSQETQYFGPGTRLLVL.

This clonotype appeared a few times. V is TRBV29-1 and J is TRBJ2-7, with D tentatively TRBD2 (6 bases). Germline V gene data show CDR1 as SQVTM and CDR2 as ANQGSEA. V lost 4 bases and J 1 base, leaving 14 bases between the germline ends. This CDR3 has 14 residues. The CDR3, as DNA: TGCAGCGTTGTAGGCTCCGGGACTTCCTACGAGCAGTACTTC. Its protein is CSVVGSGTSYEQYF.

There are many counts of this clonotype. The chain carries TRBV7-9 and TRBJ1-3, with D tentatively TRBD1 (5 bases). The germline gives CDR1 SEHNR, CDR2 FQNEAQ (reference sequence). The CDR3 contains 14 residues. Trimming removed 1 base at V and 2 bases at J, with 6 bases between. The CDR3 nucleotides read TGTGCCAGCAGCTTAGGAGGGGCTGGAAACACCATATATTTT. Its translation is CASSLGGAGNTIYF. Complete variable domain (other parts from reference TRBV7-9 and TRBJ1-3): DTGVSQNPRHKITKRGQNVTFRCDPISEHNRLYWYRQTLGQGPEFLTYFQNEAQLEKSRLLSDRFSAERPKGSFSTLEIQRTEQGDSAMYLCASSLGGAGNTIYFGEGSWLTVV.

There are many counts of this clonotype. The V and J genes are TRBV6-1 and TRBJ2-7; TRBD1 agrees at 7 bases. Germline values: CDR1 MNHNS, CDR2 SASEGT. Unmatched junction bases numbered 7, after V lost 8 bases and J lost 3 bases. The CDR3 is 13 residues long. CDR3 amino acids: CASVQGDRYEQYF. The CDR3 region has the DNA TGTGCCAGCGTCCAGGGGGATCGCTACGAGCAGTACTTC.

This clonotype occurred a few times. The J gene is TRBJ2-1, the V gene TRBV7-9; D might be TRBD2 (6 bases). The germline CDR1 and CDR2 sequences are SEHNR and FQNEAQ (reference sequence). This CDR3 spans 13 amino acids. The V gene lost 3 bases and the J gene lost 8 bases, with 11 bases spanning the gap. CDR3: CASSFPSEDEQFF. CDR3 DNA: TGTGCCAGCAGCTTCCCTAGCGAGGATGAGCAGTTCTTC. Full variable domain (rest looked up from reference TRBV7-9 and TRBJ2-1): DTGVSQNPRHKITKRGQNVTFRCDPISEHNRLYWYRQTLGQGPEFLTYFQNEAQLEKSRLLSDRFSAERPKGSFSTLEIQRTEQGDSAMYLCASSFPSEDEQFFGPGTRLTVL.

A few counts support this clonotype. The germline gene is not matched at one end of the junction; a read error may be the cause. This sequence joins TRBV2 and TRBJ2-7, with 8 bases aligning to TRBD1. CDR1 SNHLY and CDR2 FYNNEI come from the germline V gene. The CDR3 has 12 amino acids. Here the CDR3 DNA reads TGTGCCAGCAGTGAAGCGGGACAGGATGGAAACTTC. Its translation is CASSEAGQDGNF.

This clonotype was found a few times. The chain links TRBV27 to TRBJ1-5, with D unresolved. Germline CDR1 is MNHEY and CDR2 is SMNVEV (reference sequence). The CDR3 loop spans 14 amino acids. The ends were cut back, 2 bases at V and 6 bases at J, with 11 bases in the middle. The CDR3 here is CASSLEFMGQPQHF. CDR3 in DNA: TGTGCCAGCAGTTTAGAATTCATGGGTCAGCCCCAGCATTTT.

This chain links TRBV4-3 with TRBJ2-7, with D possibly TRBD2 on 5 matching bases. V was clipped by 0 bases and J by 5 bases, with 14 bases between them. The CDR3 is made up of 15 amino acids. The germline gives CDR1 LGHNA, CDR2 YSLEER. CDR3 in DNA: TGCGCCAGCAGCCAAGAACGTAGCGTCGGGGACGAGCAGTACTTC. Its translation: CASSQERSVGDEQYF.

J is TRBJ2-6 and V is TRBV12-3 or TRBV12-4; TRBD1 is a possible D gene (6 bases). Deletions cut 2 bases from V and 4 bases from J, with 9 bases between. The CDR3 sequence is 15 residues long. CDR3 amino acids: CASSLWGTGANVLTF. In DNA form, the CDR3 reads TGTGCCAGCAGTTTATGGGGGACAGGGGCCAACGTCCTGACTTTC.

The chain links TRBV9 to TRBJ2-5; D is possibly TRBD1 or TRBD2 (5 bases each). The length of the CDR3 is 14 residues. Trimming shortened V by 3 bases and J by 5 bases, and 14 bases separated the two germline ends. From germline, CDR1 is SGDLS and CDR2 YYNGEE. The DNA for the CDR3 is TGTGCCAGCAGCGAAGGTCAGGGACGGGAGACCCAGTACTTC. It translates to CASSEGQGRETQYF.

A few counts support this clonotype. The chain carries TRBV15 and TRBJ2-2; 13 bases are shared with TRBD2. Germline V CDR1 and CDR2: LNHNV, YYDKDF (reference sequence). V dropped 4 bases and J dropped 3; count of bases not matched to a gene: 2. The CDR3 consists of 16 residues. CDR3: CATSTGLAGHTGELFF. The CDR3, as DNA: TGTGCCACCAGCACGGGACTAGCGGGGCACACCGGGGAGCTGTTTTTT. The full variable domain, completed using reference TRBV15 and TRBJ2-2, is DAMVIQNPRYQVTQFGKPVTLSCSQTLNHNVMYWYQQKSSQAPKLLFHYYDKDFNNEADTPDNFQSRRPNTSFCFLDIRSPGLGDTAMYLCATSTGLAGHTGELFFGEGSRLTVL.